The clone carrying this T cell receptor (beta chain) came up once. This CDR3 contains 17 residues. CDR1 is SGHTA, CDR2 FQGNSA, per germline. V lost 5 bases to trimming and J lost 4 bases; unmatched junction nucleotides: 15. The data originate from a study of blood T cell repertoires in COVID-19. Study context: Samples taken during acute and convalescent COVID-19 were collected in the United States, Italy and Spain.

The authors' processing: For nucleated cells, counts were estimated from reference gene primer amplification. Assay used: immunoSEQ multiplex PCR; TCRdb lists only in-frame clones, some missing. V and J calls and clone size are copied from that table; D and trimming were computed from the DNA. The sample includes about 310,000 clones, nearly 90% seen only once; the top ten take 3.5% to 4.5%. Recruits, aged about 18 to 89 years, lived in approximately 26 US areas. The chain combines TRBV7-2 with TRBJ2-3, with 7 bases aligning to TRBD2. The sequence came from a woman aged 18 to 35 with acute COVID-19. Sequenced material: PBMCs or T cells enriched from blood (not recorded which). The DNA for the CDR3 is TGTGCCAGCAGCCACATGTGGGGAGGGAGGGTGGCAGATACGCAGTATTTT. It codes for CASSHMWGGRVADTQYF.